The entry that follows covers one T cell receptor beta chain sequence. These data originate in a study of blood T cell repertoires in COVID-19. Trimming took off 3 bases at V and 2 bases at J, with 14 bases between the two ends. Germline assignment: CDR1 DFQATT and CDR2 SNEGSKA (reference sequence). The CDR3 consists of 15 residues. Participants came from about two dozen US areas, aged about 18 to 89 years. The protocol was immunoSEQ multiplex PCR, while the TCRdb copy is restricted to in-frame clones and leaves out a portion. The profile shows a few hundred thousand clones, 88% of them singletons. The sample was PBMCs or T cells enriched from blood (not recorded which). This receptor was taken from a woman between 18 and 29 years old who had recovered from COVID-19. The V and J genes are TRBV20-1 and TRBJ2-4; D perhaps matches TRBD1 (6 bases). The CDR3 is CSASSGAETKNIQYF. The CDR3 DNA reads TGCAGTGCTAGTTCAGGGGCCGAGACCAAAAACATTCAGTACTTC.